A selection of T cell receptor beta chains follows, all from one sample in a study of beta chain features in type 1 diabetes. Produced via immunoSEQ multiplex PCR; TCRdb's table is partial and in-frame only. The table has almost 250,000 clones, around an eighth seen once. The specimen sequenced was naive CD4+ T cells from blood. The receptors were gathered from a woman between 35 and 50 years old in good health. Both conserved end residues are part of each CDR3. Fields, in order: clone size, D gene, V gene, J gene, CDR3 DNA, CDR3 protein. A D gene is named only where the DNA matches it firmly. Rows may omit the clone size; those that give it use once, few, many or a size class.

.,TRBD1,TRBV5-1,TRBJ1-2,TGCGCCAGCAGCCGGGACAGGGTGGAGGGCTACACCTTC,CASSRDRVEGYTF
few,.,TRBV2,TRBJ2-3,TGTGCCAGCAGTGAAGTCTCCCGGGGGGCGACAGATACGCAGTATTTT,CASSEVSRGATDTQYF
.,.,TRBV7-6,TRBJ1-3,TGTGCCAGCAGCTTAGAAGGGGCTACTGGAAACACCATATATTTT,CASSLEGATGNTIYF
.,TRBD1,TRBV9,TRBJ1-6,TGTGCCAGCAGCGTCTTCTCAGGACAGGCCAATTCACCCCTCCACTTT,CASSVFSGQANSPLHF
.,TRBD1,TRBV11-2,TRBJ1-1,TGTGCCAGCAGCTTAGTAACCGGGACAGTCGCTGAAGCTTTCTTT,CASSLVTGTVAEAFF
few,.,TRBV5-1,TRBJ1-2,TGCGCCAGCAGCTCAAACCAGGGTCGAGGCGGCTACACCTTC,CASSSNQGRGGYTF
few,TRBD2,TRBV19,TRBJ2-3,TGTGCCAGTAGTAATAGCGGGGCAGTGGGAGATACGCAGTATTTT,CASSNSGAVGDTQYF
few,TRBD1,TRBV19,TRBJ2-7,TGTGCCAGTAGTATAAGGGACAGTGCCTACGAGCAGTACTTC,CASSIRDSAYEQYF
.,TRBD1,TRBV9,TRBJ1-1,TGTGCCAGCAGCCCTCGGACAGGGCTGGGGATCGGAAACACTGAAGCTTTCTTT,CASSPRTGLGIGNTEAFF
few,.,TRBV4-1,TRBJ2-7,TGCGCCAGCAGCGTTTCGCCCGGACTCTTCTACGAGCAGTACTTC,CASSVSPGLFYEQYF
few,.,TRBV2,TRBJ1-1,TGTGCCAGCAAGGACGGACATGAAGCTTTCTTT,CASKDGHEAFF
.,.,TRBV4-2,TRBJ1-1,TGTGCCAGCAGCCAAGCCTCGGGACTTCTAAGGGGAGCTTTCTTT,CASSQASGLLRGAFF
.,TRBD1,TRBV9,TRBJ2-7,TGTGCCAGCAGCGTAGCGGGGACAGGGGTACACGAGCAGTACTTC,CASSVAGTGVHEQYF
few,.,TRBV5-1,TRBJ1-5,TGCGCCAGCAGCTTGTGGGGGGAGGATCAGCCCCAGCATTTT,CASSLWGEDQPQHF
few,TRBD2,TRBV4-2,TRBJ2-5,TGTGCCAGCAGCCAAGCATCTAGCGGGGAAGTCGGAGAGACCCAGTACTTC,CASSQASSGEVGETQYF
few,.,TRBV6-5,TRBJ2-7,TGTGCCAGCAGTTACTCGATTACAGTCCGTTGGTACGAGCAGTACTTC,CASSYSITVRWYEQYF
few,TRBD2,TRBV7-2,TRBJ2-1,TGTGCCAGCAGCTTAGTGGTGGCTAGCGGGGGGGTTGTAGTTGAGCAGTTCTTC,CASSLVVASGGVVVEQFF
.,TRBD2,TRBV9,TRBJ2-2,TGTGCCAGCAGCGTAGTGGCTAGCGGGAACACCGGGGAGCTGTTTTTT,CASSVVASGNTGELFF
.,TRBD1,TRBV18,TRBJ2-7,TGTGCCAGCTCACCTAAGTCAGGCGGGACAGGGGTCGAGCAGTACTTC,CASSPKSGGTGVEQYF
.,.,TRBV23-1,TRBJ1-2,TGCGCCAGCAGTCACCACGCTACAATGACAGCCCCTTCCTATGGCTACACCTTC,CASSHHATMTAPSYGYTF
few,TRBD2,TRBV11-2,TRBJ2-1,TGTGCCAGCAGCTTAGATCTGATGATAGCGGGGAACGAGCAGTTCTTC,CASSLDLMIAGNEQFF
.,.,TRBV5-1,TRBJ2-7,TGCGCCAGCAGCCAAGTCCCGGGGTACGAGCAGTACTTC,CASSQVPGYEQYF
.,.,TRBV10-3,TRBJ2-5,TGTGCCATCAGCCCCCGGGGCGGGGTACTCCAAGAGACCCAGTACTTC,CAISPRGGVLQETQYF
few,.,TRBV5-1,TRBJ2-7,TGCGCCAGCAGCCTCCGGGACAAGGAGTACTTC,CASSLRDKEYF